Presented here are 32 T cell receptor beta chains from one specimen sequenced in a study of long-term antiretroviral therapy in people with HIV. Researchers ran immunoSEQ v3.0 at survey level. Data came from immunoSEQ multiplex PCR; TCRdb stores just in-frame clones and leaves some out. Of tens of thousands of clones listed, about 95% are singletons. The source was unsorted PBMCs, collected approximately 9.1 years after starting antiretroviral therapy. The receptors were sampled from a young man with HIV.

The chain combines TRBV6-6 with TRBJ1-5; possible D gene TRBD1, 6 bases. Trimming left V 2 bases short and J 2 bases short, with 10 bases between. Germline-derived CDR1 and CDR2 are MNHNY and SVGAGI (reference sequence). The CDR3 is 15 residues long. As DNA, the CDR3 is TGTGCCAGCAGTTACGCCGGGGGCGGCAATCAGCCCCAGCATTTT. Its protein is CASSYAGGGNQPQHF.

The rearrangement links TRBV18 to TRBJ2-7; D may be TRBD1 (5 bases). CDR3 length: 14 amino acids. V lost 5 bases and J lost 0, with 11 bases in between. Looked up from germline, CDR1 is KGHSH and CDR2 is LQKENI. The chain's CDR3 is CASSSPGYSYEQYF. CDR3 nucleotide sequence: TGTGCCAGCTCATCCCCAGGGTACTCCTACGAGCAGTACTTC.

As DNA, the CDR3 is TGTGCCAGCAGCCGGGGGCGACACGACACCATATATTTT. Protein: CASSRGRHDTIYF. The V call is TRBV7-2, the J call TRBJ1-3, with D tentatively TRBD1 (6 bases). Trimming left V 5 bases short and J 8 bases short, with 13 bases between. Germline CDR1 SGHTA, CDR2 FQGNSA. The length of the CDR3 is 13 residues. The full variable domain, completed using reference TRBV7-2 and TRBJ1-3, is GAGVSQSPSNKVTEKGKDVELRCDPISGHTALYWYRQSLGQGLEFLIYFQGNSAPDKSGLPSDRFSAERTGGSVSTLTIQRTQQEDSAVYLCASSRGRHDTIYFGEGSWLTVV.

This clone was detected a few times. The chain is built from TRBV6-4 and TRBJ2-2, with TRBD2 matching 7 bases. The CDR3 spans 16 residues. Losses at the gene ends were 3 bases for V and 4 bases for J; bases not matched to a gene: 8. CDR1 MRHNA and CDR2 SNTAGT come from the germline V gene. For the CDR3, the DNA is TGTGCCAGCAGTGAATTACTAGCGACGACCACCGGGGAGCTGTTTTTT. Translated, it gives CASSELLATTTGELFF.

This rearrangement joins TRBV10-3 to TRBJ2-2; 10 bases fit TRBD2. Trimming cost V 0 bases and J 3 bases; bases outside gene matches: 7. CDR3 length: 18 amino acids. The germline CDR1 and CDR2 sequences are ENHRY and SYGVKD. CDR3: CAISESASGGLYTGELFF. CDR3 in DNA: TGTGCCATCAGTGAGTCGGCTAGCGGGGGCCTATACACCGGGGAGCTGTTTTTT.

J is TRBJ2-2 and V is TRBV2; 12 nucleotides match TRBD2. CDR1 and CDR2 from the germline V gene are SNHLY and FYNNEI. The CDR3 spans 15 residues. The J segment lost 3 bases and the V segment lost 8 bases, leaving 4 bases of the junction unmatched. The CDR3 reads CASGSSGGDTGELFF. In DNA form, the CDR3 reads TGTGCCAGCGGATCTAGCGGGGGGGACACCGGGGAGCTGTTTTTT.

The chain has TRBV19 and TRBJ2-5; no clear D gene. Trimming shortened V by 2 bases and J by 8 bases, and 18 bases separated the two germline ends. CDR3 size: 15 residues. Germline lookup yields CDR1 LNHDA and CDR2 SQIVND (reference sequence). CDR3 nucleotides: TGTGCCAGTAGTATATGGTCGGCTACAGTAGTCACCCAGTACTTC. As protein: CASSIWSATVVTQYF.

This clone was seen just once. The chain has TRBV9 and TRBJ1-4; TRBD1 matches 8 bases. V gave up 3 bases and J gave up 7 bases; unmatched junction bases: 8. Per germline, CDR1 SGDLS and CDR2 YYNGEE. CDR3 length: 15 residues. The CDR3 region is CASSASGQEGEKLFF. The CDR3 bases are TGTGCCAGCAGCGCCTCGGGACAGGAGGGTGAAAAACTGTTTTTT.

The chain links TRBV28 to TRBJ1-4; no clear D. CDR1 is MDHEN and CDR2 is SYDVKM in the germline V gene. This CDR3 is 13 amino acids long. V was cut by 4 bases and J by 1 base, with 4 bases left in between. This chain's CDR3 is CASSWRTNEKLFF. The CDR3 DNA follows: TGTGCCAGCAGTTGGAGAACTAATGAAAAACTGTTTTTT.

The sample holds one count of this clone. The V and J genes are TRBV10-2 and TRBJ2-7; 8 bases fit TRBD2. CDR1 is WSHSY and CDR2 is SAAADI in the germline V gene. V lost 0 bases to trimming and J lost 2 bases; unmatched junction nucleotides: 3. This CDR3 is built from 15 residues. CDR3 sequence (DNA): TGCGCCAGCAGTGAGTCTGTCGGGGGGGCCTACGAGCAGTACTTC. It yields the protein CASSESVGGAYEQYF.

This clone was detected only once. The CDR3 DNA is TGTGCCAGCAGTTCCGTTAACTTCGACAGGGCGGGTCAGCCCCAGCATTTT. Amino acid sequence: CASSSVNFDRAGQPQHF. The chain uses TRBV28 and TRBJ1-5, with 7 positions matching TRBD1. Trimming cost V 4 bases and J 6 bases; bases outside gene matches: 15. CDR1 MDHEN and CDR2 SYDVKM come from the germline V gene. The CDR3 contains 17 residues.

The chain joins TRBV10-3 to TRBJ2-6; 8 bases line up with TRBD1. The CDR3 runs to 17 residues. Germline CDR1 reads ENHRY; CDR2 reads SYGVKD. After removal of 3 bases from V and 1 base from J, the junction contained 5 bases not matched to a gene. Here the CDR3 DNA reads TGTGCCATCAGTGAAGACAGGGGTAGGTCTGGGGCCAACGTCCTGACTTTC. Protein product: CAISEDRGRSGANVLTF.

V gene TRBV6-1 combines with J gene TRBJ1-3, with D hard to call. The ends were cut back, 1 base at V and 0 bases at J, with 7 bases in the middle. CDR3 length: 15 amino acids. Germline CDR1 is MNHNS and CDR2 is SASEGT. In DNA form, the CDR3 reads TGTGCCAGCAGTGAAGGGGGTTACTCTGGAAACACCATATATTTT. Encoded protein: CASSEGGYSGNTIYF.

The chain carries TRBV10-3 and TRBJ1-5; 8 positions match TRBD1. The CDR3 runs 13 residues. Germline trimming cut 8 bases from V and 2 bases from J; bases unmatched to any gene: 2. From germline, CDR1 is ENHRY and CDR2 SYGVKD. CDR3 bases: TGTGCCATCGCGGACAGGGGCAATCAGCCCCAGCATTTT. It translates to CAIADRGNQPQHF.

This clone was seen only once. This rearrangement joins TRBV6-1 to TRBJ1-4, with 7 bases lining up with TRBD1. There are 13 residues in the CDR3. V gave up 7 bases and J gave up 4 bases; unmatched junction bases: 3. CDR1 and CDR2 from the germline V gene are MNHNS and SASEGT. As DNA, the CDR3 is TGTGCCAGCAAGCGGGACAGTAATGAAAAACTGTTTTTT. Amino acid sequence: CASKRDSNEKLFF.

This chain connects TRBV9 to TRBJ2-3; a possible D gene is TRBD2 (5 bases). This CDR3 comprises 14 residues. V lost 4 bases and J 2 bases, leaving 11 bases between the germline ends. In germline, CDR1 is SGDLS, CDR2 YYNGEE. The CDR3 DNA reads as TGTGCCAGCAGCCGGGGTAGGGACACAGATACGCAGTATTTT. This translates into CASSRGRDTDTQYF.

V usage is TRBV11-3 and J usage is TRBJ2-7; D assignment may be TRBD1 or TRBD2 (5 bases each). CDR1 is SGHNT and CDR2 is YENEEA in the germline V gene. The CDR3 extends over 17 amino acids. Trimming shortened V by 5 bases and J by 3 bases, and 23 bases separated the two germline ends. This CDR3 reads CASSLRDGFFAFYEQYF. CDR3 DNA: TGTGCCAGCAGCCTCCGGGACGGGTTCTTTGCGTTCTACGAGCAGTACTTC.

CDR3 region: CASSEGGEETQYF. DNA for the CDR3: TGTGCCAGCTCGGAAGGCGGGGAAGAGACCCAGTACTTC. The chain recombines TRBV18 with TRBJ2-5, with a possible D match to TRBD2 (6 bases). This CDR3 spans 13 amino acids. The ends were cut back, 6 bases at V and 3 bases at J, with 11 bases in the middle. CDR1 is KGHSH and CDR2 is LQKENI in the germline V gene.

This clone was recorded once. The chain carries TRBV27 and TRBJ1-2; D remains unclear. CDR1 is MNHEY and CDR2 is SMNVEV in the germline V gene (reference sequence). V lost 5 bases to trimming and J lost 4 bases, with 11 bases between them. This CDR3 is built from 13 residues. CDR3 sequence: CASSHSEVYGYTF. CDR3 nucleotides: TGTGCCAGCAGTCACTCGGAGGTCTATGGCTACACCTTC.

The chain is built from TRBV30 and TRBJ1-2, with D perhaps matching TRBD1 (5 bases). This CDR3 region has 14 residues. With 2 bases removed from V and 6 bases from J, the gap between germline ends came to 16 bases. CDR1 GTSNPN and CDR2 SVGIG come from the germline V gene (reference sequence). The CDR3 sequence: CAWSNPPGKDGYTF. The CDR3 nucleotides read TGTGCCTGGAGTAACCCTCCAGGGAAGGATGGCTACACCTTC. Using reference TRBV30 and TRBJ1-2 for the parts outside the CDR3, the full variable domain is SQTIHQWPATLVQPVGSPLSLECTVEGTSNPNLYWYRQAAGRGLQLLFYSVGIGQISSEVPQNLSASRPQDRQFILSSKKLLLSDSGFYLCAWSNPPGKDGYTFGSGTRLTVV.

The CDR3 sequence is CASRLEGRDQPNYSNQPQHF. CDR3 DNA: TGTGCAAGTCGCTTAGAAGGACGGGACCAACCGAATTATAGCAATCAGCCCCAGCATTTT. This chain links TRBV12-2 with TRBJ1-5. TRBV12-2 is a pseudogene. The CDR3 length is 20 residues.

The chain links TRBV28 to TRBJ2-5, with D possibly being TRBD1 (6 bases). The V and J ends lost 2 bases and 3 bases respectively, with 19 bases between them. CDR3 size: 17 residues. CDR1 is MDHEN, CDR2 SYDVKM, per germline. CDR3 sequence: CASSLTRLGTTEETQYF. The CDR3, as DNA: TGTGCCAGCAGTTTAACCCGTTTGGGGACAACCGAAGAGACCCAGTACTTC.

A single count supports this clone. The V and J genes are TRBV27 and TRBJ2-7; 8 nucleotides agree with TRBD1. The germline V gene has CDR1 MNHEY and CDR2 SMNVEV (reference sequence). The CDR3 is made up of 15 amino acids. Trimming cost V 3 bases and J 4 bases; bases outside gene matches: 8. CDR3 amino acids: CASSFGTGGGYEQYF. CDR3 DNA sequence: TGTGCCAGCAGTTTTGGTACAGGGGGAGGTTACGAGCAGTACTTC.

The chain has TRBV18 and TRBJ1-6; D not certain. There are 15 residues in the CDR3. Germline CDR1 reads KGHSH; CDR2 reads LQKENI. Trimming cost V 1 base and J 5 bases, with 9 bases left between them. CDR3 nucleotide sequence: TGTGCCAGCTCACCACGGCAGACCGATAATTCACCCCTCCACTTT. Its protein product is CASSPRQTDNSPLHF.

This sequence joins TRBV28 and TRBJ1-6; TRBD1 is a possible D gene (5 bases). Trimming removed 3 bases from V and 6 bases from J, with 15 bases in between. The CDR3 length is 16 residues. The germline gives CDR1 MDHEN, CDR2 SYDVKM. CDR3 DNA sequence: TGTGCCAGCAGTTTCAGGTGGGGCCGAGGTAATTCACCCCTCCACTTT. Amino acid sequence: CASSFRWGRGNSPLHF.

The chain recombines TRBV7-9 with TRBJ2-1, with a weak D call TRBD1 (6 bases). The CDR3 spans 15 residues. Trimming took off 0 bases at V and 4 bases at J, with 10 bases between the two ends. Germline assignment: CDR1 SEHNR and CDR2 FQNEAQ (reference sequence). The CDR3 sequence: CASSLAQGKYNEQFF. The CDR3 bases are TGTGCCAGCAGCTTAGCCCAGGGGAAATACAATGAGCAGTTCTTC.

The chain has TRBV6-1 and TRBJ1-5; 7 nucleotides agree with TRBD1. The CDR3 runs to 14 residues. The V segment lost 5 bases and the J segment 4 bases; nucleotides outside the gene matches: 5. CDR1 is MNHNS and CDR2 is SASEGT in the germline V gene. CDR3 DNA sequence: TGTGCCAGCAGTAGGACAGGATTAAATCAGCCCCAGCATTTT. This gives the protein CASSRTGLNQPQHF.

The chain combines TRBV11-1 with TRBJ1-5; weak D call: TRBD1 (5 bases). V lost 0 bases and J lost 5, with 11 bases in between. The CDR3 totals 15 residues. Germline CDR1 is SGHAT and CDR2 is FQDESV (reference sequence). The CDR3 spells CASSLARGDYQPQHF. CDR3 coding DNA: TGTGCCAGCAGCTTAGCGCGGGGGGACTATCAGCCCCAGCATTTT. Together with reference TRBV11-1 and TRBJ1-5, the CDR3 gives the full variable domain: EAEVAQSPRYKITEKSQAVAFWCDPISGHATLYWYRQILGQGPELLVQFQDESVVDDSQLPKDRFSAERLKGVDSTLKIQPAELGDSAMYLCASSLARGDYQPQHFGDGTRLSIL.

The chain uses TRBV5-1 and TRBJ2-7; D gene uncertain. Deletions cut 0 bases from V and 4 bases from J, with 14 bases between. The CDR3 length is 15 residues. Germline V gives CDR1 SGHRS, CDR2 YFSETQ. The CDR3 sequence is CASSLGAGEGYEQYF. CDR3 coding DNA: TGCGCCAGCAGCTTGGGGGCAGGAGAAGGGTACGAGCAGTACTTC.

This chain connects TRBV9 to TRBJ2-5; D gene uncertain. Germline-derived CDR1 and CDR2 are SGDLS and YYNGEE. Trimming took 4 bases from V and 1 from J, leaving 8 bases between them. This CDR3 is 13 amino acids long. The CDR3 DNA is TGTGCCAGCAGCCCGGGCCCCCAAGAGACCCAGTACTTC. It specifies CASSPGPQETQYF.

J is TRBJ1-5 and V is TRBV6-6, with a tentative D call TRBD1 (6 bases). The CDR3 extends over 13 amino acids. The V gene lost 6 bases and the J gene lost 4 bases, with 10 bases spanning the gap. The germline V gene encodes CDR1 MNHNY and CDR2 SVGAGI (reference sequence). The CDR3 region is CASRMDSNQPQHF. The CDR3 bases are TGTGCCAGCAGGATGGACAGTAATCAGCCCCAGCATTTT.

J is TRBJ1-3 and V is TRBV10-2; D unclear. The CDR3 contains 16 residues. CDR1 and CDR2 (germline): WSHSY, SAAADI. The V gene lost 0 bases and the J gene lost 0 bases, with 9 bases spanning the gap. CDR3 sequence reads: CASSESIWSSGNTIYF. CDR3 in DNA: TGCGCCAGCAGTGAGTCGATATGGAGCTCTGGAAACACCATATATTTT.